This TCR beta chain was sequenced for a study of blood T cell repertoires in COVID-19. Trimming pared 3 bases from V and 6 bases from J, leaving 21 bases between. CDR1 is MNHNS, CDR2 SASEGT, per germline. The CDR3 contains 17 residues. Libraries were prepared by immunoSEQ multiplex PCR; TCRdb keeps only in-frame clonotypes and omits some of them. The sample carries about 140,000 clones, around 82% recorded once. The chain uses TRBV6-1 and TRBJ1-3, with no clear D. The receptor's source is a human donor in a cohort sampled during active COVID-19. Sample: peripheral blood. The CDR3 here is CASSDLTGREMENTIYF. Here the CDR3 DNA reads TGTGCCAGCAGTGACCTTACCGGGCGGGAGATGGAAAACACCATATATTTT.